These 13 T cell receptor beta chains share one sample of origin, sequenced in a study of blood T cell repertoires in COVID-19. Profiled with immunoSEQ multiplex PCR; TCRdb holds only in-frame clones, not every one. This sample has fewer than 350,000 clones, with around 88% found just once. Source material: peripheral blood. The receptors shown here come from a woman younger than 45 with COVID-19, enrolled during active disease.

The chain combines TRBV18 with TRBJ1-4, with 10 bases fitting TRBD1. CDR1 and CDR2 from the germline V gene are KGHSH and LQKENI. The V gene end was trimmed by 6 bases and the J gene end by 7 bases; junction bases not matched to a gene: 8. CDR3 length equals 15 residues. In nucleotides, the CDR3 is TGTGCCAGCTCCCGGACAGGGGGATATAGTGAAAAACTGTTTTTT. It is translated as CASSRTGGYSEKLFF. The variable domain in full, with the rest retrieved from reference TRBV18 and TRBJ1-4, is NAGVMQNPRHLVRRRGQEARLRCSPMKGHSHVYWYRQLPEEGLKFMVYLQKENIIDESGMPKERFSAEFPKEGPSILRIQQVVRGDSAAYFCASSRTGGYSEKLFFGSGTQLSVL.

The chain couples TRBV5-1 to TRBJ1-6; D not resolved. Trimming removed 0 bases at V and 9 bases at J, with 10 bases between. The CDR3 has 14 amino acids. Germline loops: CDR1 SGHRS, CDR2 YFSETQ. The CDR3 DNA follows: TGCGCCAGCAGCTTGGACAGAGAAGGTTCACCCCTCCACTTT. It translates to CASSLDREGSPLHF. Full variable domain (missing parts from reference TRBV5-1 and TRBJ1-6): KAGVTQTPRYLIKTRGQQVTLSCSPISGHRSVSWYQQTPGQGLQFLFEYFSETQRNKGNFPGRFSGRQFSNSRSEMNVSTLELGDSALYLCASSLDREGSPLHFGNGTRLTVT.

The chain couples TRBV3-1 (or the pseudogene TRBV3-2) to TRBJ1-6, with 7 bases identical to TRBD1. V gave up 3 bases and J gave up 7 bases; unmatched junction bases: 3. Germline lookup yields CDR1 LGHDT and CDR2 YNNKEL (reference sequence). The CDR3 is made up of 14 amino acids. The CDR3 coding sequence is TGTGCCAGCAGCCAGAACAGGGGAAATTCACCCCTCCACTTT. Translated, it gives CASSQNRGNSPLHF.

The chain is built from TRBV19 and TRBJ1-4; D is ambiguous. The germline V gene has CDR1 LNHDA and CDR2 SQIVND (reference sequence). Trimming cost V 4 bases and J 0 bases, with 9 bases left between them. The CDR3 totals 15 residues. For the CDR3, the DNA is TGTGCCAGTAGTAACCAAGAGGCAACTAATGAAAAACTGTTTTTT. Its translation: CASSNQEATNEKLFF.

The CDR3 DNA reads as TGCGCCAGCAGCGCCCTCCGGGGATCTGGAAACACCATATATTTT. Amino acid sequence: CASSALRGSGNTIYF. The chain is built from TRBV5-1 and TRBJ1-3, with D unclear. Trimming left V 4 bases short and J 1 base short, with 12 bases between. Per the germline V gene, CDR1 is SGHRS and CDR2 is YFSETQ. The CDR3 length is 15 residues.

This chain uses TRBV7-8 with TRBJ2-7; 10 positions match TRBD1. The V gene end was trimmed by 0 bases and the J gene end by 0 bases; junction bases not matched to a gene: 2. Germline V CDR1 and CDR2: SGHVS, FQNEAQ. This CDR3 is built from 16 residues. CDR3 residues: CASSLARDRGSYEQYV. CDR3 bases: TGTGCCAGCAGCTTAGCACGGGACAGGGGCTCCTACGAGCAGTACGTC.

CDR3 region: CASGLGGQETQYF. CDR3 coding DNA: TGTGCTAGTGGTCTAGGCGGCCAAGAGACCCAGTACTTC. The J gene is TRBJ2-5, the V gene TRBV12-5; no clear D gene. Trimming cost V 5 bases and J 1 base, with 8 bases left between them. CDR3 length: 13 residues. CDR1 LGHNT and CDR2 FRNRAP come from the germline V gene.

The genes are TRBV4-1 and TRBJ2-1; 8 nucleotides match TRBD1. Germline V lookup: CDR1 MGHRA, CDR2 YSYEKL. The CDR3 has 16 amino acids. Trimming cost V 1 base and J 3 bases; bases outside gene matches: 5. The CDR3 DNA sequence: TGCGCCAGCAGCCAAGTCGCTGACAGGGGCTACAATGAGCAGTTCTTC. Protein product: CASSQVADRGYNEQFF.

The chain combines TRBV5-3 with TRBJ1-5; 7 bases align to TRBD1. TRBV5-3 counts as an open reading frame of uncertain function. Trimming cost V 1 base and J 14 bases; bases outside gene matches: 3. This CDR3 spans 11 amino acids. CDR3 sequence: CARSLRQGKHF. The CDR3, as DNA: TGTGCCAGAAGCTTGAGACAGGGCAAGCATTTT.

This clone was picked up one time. DNA of the CDR3: TGTGCCAGCAGTCCCTTCCAGAACCGGGACAACCAAGAGACCCAGTACTTC. Its protein product is CASSPFQNRDNQETQYF. The V call is TRBV28, the J call TRBJ2-5; a weak D match, TRBD1 (6 bases). Germline-derived CDR1 and CDR2 are MDHEN and SYDVKM. This CDR3 spans 17 amino acids. Trimming shortened V by 5 bases and J by 0 bases, and 19 bases separated the two germline ends. Using reference TRBV28 and TRBJ2-5 for the parts outside the CDR3, the full variable domain is DVKVTQSSRYLVKRTGEKVFLECVQDMDHENMFWYRQDPGLGLRLIYFSYDVKMKEKGDIPEGYSVSREKKERFSLILESASTNQTSMYLCASSPFQNRDNQETQYFGPGTRLLVL.

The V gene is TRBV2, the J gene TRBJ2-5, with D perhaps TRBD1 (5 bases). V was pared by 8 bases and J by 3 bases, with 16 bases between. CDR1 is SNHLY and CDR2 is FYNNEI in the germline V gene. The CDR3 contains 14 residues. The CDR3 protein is CASGPRGQKETQYF. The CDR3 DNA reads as TGTGCCAGCGGGCCTAGGGGTCAGAAAGAGACCCAGTACTTC.

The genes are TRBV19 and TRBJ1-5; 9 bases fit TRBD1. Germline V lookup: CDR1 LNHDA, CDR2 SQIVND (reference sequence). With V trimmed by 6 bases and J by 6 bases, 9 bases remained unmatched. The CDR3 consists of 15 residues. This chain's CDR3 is CASSPRDRVSQPQHF. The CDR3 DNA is TGTGCCAGTAGCCCTCGGGACAGGGTTAGTCAGCCCCAGCATTTT.

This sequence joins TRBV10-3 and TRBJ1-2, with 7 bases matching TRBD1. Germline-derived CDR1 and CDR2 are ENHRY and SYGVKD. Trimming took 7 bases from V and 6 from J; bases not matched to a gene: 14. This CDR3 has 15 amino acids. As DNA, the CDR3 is TGTGCCATCATGAGGACAGGCGGAACCCTGGATGGCTACACCTTC. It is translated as CAIMRTGGTLDGYTF.